This paragraph covers one TCR beta chain sequence. This sample is drawn from a study of molecular identifiers for immune sequencing clone quantification. TCRdb processed the PCR reads anew with MiXCR; each CDR3 protein has one entry. This sample has some 320,000 distinct CDR3 sequences, with around 21% found just once. Germline assignment: CDR1 LGHDT and CDR2 YNNKEL (reference sequence). V was clipped by 3 bases and J by 1 base, with 10 bases between them. This CDR3 is built from 15 residues. The chain joins TRBV3-1 to TRBJ1-3; no clear D gene. Input material: naive CD8+ T cells from blood, with Jurkat cell RNA spiked in. Described subset: FACS-sorted CD8+CD4-CCR7+CD45RA+ naive T cells. This receptor was obtained from a human donor in good health. Some libraries in this study had Jurkat cell RNA spiked in. CDR3 region: CASSHRISSGNTIYF. The CDR3 DNA is TGTGCCAGCAGCCACCGAATATCTTCTGGAAACACCATATATTTT.